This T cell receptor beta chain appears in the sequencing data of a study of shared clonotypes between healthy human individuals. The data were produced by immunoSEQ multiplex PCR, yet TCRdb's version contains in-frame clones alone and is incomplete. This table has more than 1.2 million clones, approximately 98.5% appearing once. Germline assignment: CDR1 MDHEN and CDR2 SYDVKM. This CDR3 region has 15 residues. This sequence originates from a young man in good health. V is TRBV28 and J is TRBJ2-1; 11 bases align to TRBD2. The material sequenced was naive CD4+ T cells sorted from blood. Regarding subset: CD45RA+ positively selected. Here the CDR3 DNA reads TGTGCAGGGCAGGCTAGCGGGAGGTCCTACAATGAGCAGTTCTTC. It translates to CAGQASGRSYNEQFF. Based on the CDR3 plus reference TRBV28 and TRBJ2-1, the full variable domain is DVKVTQSSRYLVKRTGEKVFLECVQDMDHENMFWYRQDPGLGLRLIYFSYDVKMKEKGDIPEGYSVSREKKERFSLILESASTNQTSMYLCAGQASGRSYNEQFFGPGTRLTVL.